A selection of T cell receptor beta chains follows, all from one sample in a study of blood T cell repertoires in COVID-19. This table comes from immunoSEQ multiplex PCR, and its TCRdb copy is limited to in-frame clones, with some not included. The repertoire holds nearly 350,000 clones, approximately 82% seen once, with 2.5% to 3.5% in the top ten. Sample: peripheral blood. These TCRs come from a young man with active or convalescent COVID-19. The CDR3 runs from the conserved cysteine through the conserved F or W. Each record gives: clone size, J gene, D gene, V gene, CDR3 protein, CDR3 DNA. The D gene is left open where the match is weak. Not every row has a clone size; where given, it reads once, few, many or a size class.

. TRBJ1-2 . TRBV30 CAWKGQLLFGYTF TGTGCCTGGAAAGGACAGCTTTTATTTGGCTACACCTTC
. TRBJ1-3 . TRBV2 CASKPASAKDTIYF TGTGCCAGCAAACCCGCGAGCGCCAAAGACACCATATATTTT
few TRBJ1-3 TRBD1 TRBV5-4 CASSRRQGSNTIYF TGTGCCAGCAGCCGACGACAGGGTAGTAACACCATATATTTT
. TRBJ1-1 . TRBV3-1/TRBV3-2 CASSQDLGVGAEAFF TGTGCCAGCAGCCAAGATCTAGGGGTCGGCGCTGAAGCTTTCTTT
. TRBJ1-5 . TRBV6-6 CASSHAKAPRGGQPQHF TGTGCCAGCAGTCACGCCAAGGCCCCGAGAGGCGGTCAGCCCCAGCATTTT
. TRBJ2-5 . TRBV11-2 CASSLGGRGRETQYF TGTGCCAGCAGCTTAGGTGGCAGGGGAAGGGAGACCCAGTACTTC
few TRBJ2-1 . TRBV9 CASSKRRESSYNEQFF TGTGCCAGCAGCAAACGACGGGAGAGCTCCTACAATGAGCAGTTCTTC
. TRBJ2-7 . TRBV7-2 CASSSPVSYEQYF TGTGCCAGCAGTTCTCCCGTCTCCTACGAGCAGTACTTC
. TRBJ2-7 TRBD1 TRBV7-3 CASSRTGGEFNEQYF TGTGCCAGCAGCCGGACAGGGGGGGAATTCAACGAGCAGTACTTC
. TRBJ2-7 . TRBV6-1 CASSEVILYEQYF TGTGCCAGCAGTGAAGTTATCCTCTACGAGCAGTACTTC
few TRBJ2-1 TRBD2 TRBV4-3 CASSQGRAGGTQVLAYNEQFF TGCGCCAGCAGCCAAGGTCGGGCGGGGGGGACTCAAGTCCTCGCCTACAATGAGCAGTTCTTC
once TRBJ2-3 . TRBV6-2/TRBV6-3 CASSYLLTVDTQYF TGTGCCAGCAGTTACCTCCTGACAGTCGATACGCAGTATTTT
. TRBJ1-2 . TRBV7-9 CASWAGVGYGYTF TGTGCCAGCTGGGCAGGGGTAGGCTATGGCTACACCTTC
few TRBJ2-7 . TRBV5-4 CASSSTGLVWEQYF TGTGCCAGCAGCAGCACAGGGTTGGTGTGGGAGCAGTACTTC
few TRBJ1-5 . TRBV28 CASSRQGRNQPQHF TGTGCCAGCAGCAGGCAGGGGCGCAATCAGCCCCAGCATTTT
once TRBJ2-5 . TRBV11-1 CASSLVSKETQYF TGTGCCAGCAGCTTGGTCTCTAAAGAGACCCAGTACTTC
few TRBJ1-1 . TRBV7-9 CASSPNRATEAFF TGTGCCAGCAGCCCCAACAGGGCCACTGAAGCTTTCTTT
. TRBJ1-1 . TRBV27 CASSPSPLTGEAFF TGTGCCAGCAGTCCCTCCCCCCTCACAGGGGAAGCTTTCTTT
. TRBJ1-1 TRBD1 TRBV4-1 CASSQFGRGRGSTEAFF TGCGCCAGCAGCCAGTTTGGCAGGGGGCGAGGAAGCACTGAAGCTTTCTTT
once TRBJ2-3 . TRBV19 CASSVAVNTDTQYF TGTGCCAGTAGTGTGGCAGTGAATACAGATACGCAGTATTTT
. TRBJ1-1 . TRBV19 CASSQQRNTEAFF TGTGCCAGTAGTCAACAAAGGAACACTGAAGCTTTCTTT
once TRBJ2-1 TRBD2 TRBV27 CASSDSGSHYNEQFF TGTGCCAGCAGTGATAGCGGGAGCCACTACAATGAGCAGTTCTTC
. TRBJ1-3 TRBD1 TRBV6-1 CASSSHGTGRNTIYF TGTGCCAGCAGTTCGCACGGGACAGGCAGAAACACCATATATTTT
. TRBJ2-1 . TRBV10-3 CAISTGAAEVGEQFF TGTGCCATCAGTACGGGAGCGGCGGAGGTTGGTGAGCAGTTCTTC
once TRBJ2-7 . TRBV18 CASSPPGDRDEQYF TGTGCCAGCTCTCCTCCCGGGGATCGGGACGAGCAGTACTTC
. TRBJ1-4 . TRBV19 CASSIGADATNEKLFF TGTGCCAGTAGTATCGGAGCGGACGCAACTAATGAAAAACTGTTTTTT
. TRBJ2-7 . TRBV11-2 CASSLDPYEQYF TGTGCCAGCAGCTTAGACCCGTACGAGCAGTACTTC
. TRBJ2-5 . TRBV7-3 CASSLYDGRGQETQYF TGTGCCAGCAGCTTATATGACGGTCGGGGGCAAGAGACCCAGTACTTC
once TRBJ1-4 . TRBV29-1 CSVGNTHEKLFF TGCAGCGTTGGCAACACGCATGAAAAACTGTTTTTT
. TRBJ2-1 . TRBV28 CASSLGGPYNEQFF TGTGCCAGCAGTTTGGGGGGGCCATACAATGAGCAGTTCTTC
once TRBJ1-5 . TRBV15 CATSRDQEAEPQHF TGTGCCACCAGCAGAGATCAGGAGGCAGAGCCCCAGCATTTT
. TRBJ2-7 TRBD2 TRBV28 CASSLSSGSLREQYF TGTGCCAGCAGTTTATCGAGCGGGAGTTTACGCGAGCAGTACTTC
. TRBJ2-3 TRBD2 TRBV7-3 CASSSGLAADTQYF TGTGCCAGCAGCTCGGGACTAGCGGCAGATACGCAGTATTTT
. TRBJ2-1 . TRBV6-8 CASTPPRGLAGLTYNEQFF TGTGCCAGCACCCCCCCCAGGGGGCTAGCGGGGCTGACTTACAATGAGCAGTTCTTC
few TRBJ2-1 . TRBV15 CATSRDRRGTEQFF TGTGCCACCAGCAGAGATCGCCGGGGGACTGAGCAGTTCTTC
few TRBJ1-1 . TRBV5-1 CASSFEVPRTEAFF TGCGCCAGCAGCTTCGAAGTACCGCGGACTGAAGCTTTCTTT
few TRBJ1-5 TRBD1 TRBV11-2 CASSLGTGGNQPQHF TGTGCCAGCAGCTTAGGGACAGGGGGCAATCAGCCCCAGCATTTT
. TRBJ1-1 TRBD1 TRBV11-2 CASSLVSGTGNEAFF TGTGCCAGCAGCTTAGTTTCCGGGACAGGGAATGAAGCTTTCTTT
. TRBJ2-2 . TRBV19 CASSIRSDTGELFF TGTGCCAGTAGTATCCGGTCCGACACCGGGGAGCTGTTTTTT
. TRBJ1-3 . TRBV30 CAWTAARVSGNTIYF TGTGCCTGGACCGCCGCCAGGGTATCTGGAAACACCATATATTTT
. TRBJ2-3 . TRBV30 CAWSVGLSTDTQYF TGTGCCTGGAGTGTTGGACTCTCCACAGATACGCAGTATTTT
. TRBJ1-5 TRBD1 TRBV18 CASSPGQGTGQPQHF TGTGCCAGCTCACCGGGACAGGGGACGGGGCAGCCCCAGCATTTT
few TRBJ1-1 . TRBV11-3 CASSSLGGANTEAFF TGTGCCAGCAGCTCTCTAGGGGGGGCGAACACTGAAGCTTTCTTT
. TRBJ2-1 TRBD2 TRBV5-6 CASSLGTSGSPYNEQFF TGTGCCAGCAGCTTGGGGACTAGCGGGAGTCCCTACAATGAGCAGTTCTTC
. TRBJ2-7 . TRBV18 CASSSGTAPYEQYF TGTGCCAGCTCCTCCGGGACTGCCCCCTACGAGCAGTACTTC
. TRBJ1-6 TRBD1 TRBV11-2 CASSQGQGWAPLHF TGTGCCAGCAGTCAGGGACAGGGGTGGGCACCCCTCCACTTT